These 10 T cell receptor beta chains share one sample of origin, sequenced in a study of cytomegalovirus exposure and HLA in healthy donors. A multiplex PCR was run with 60 Vbeta primers and 13 Jbeta primers. The data were produced by immunoSEQ multiplex PCR, yet TCRdb's version contains in-frame clones alone and is incomplete. The top ten clones hold approximately 2% of a sample with 150,000 to 200,000 clones, about 80% of them seen once. Sequences were obtained from PBMCs. The source is a woman aged 18 to 35 in good health and CMV-seropositive.

About this clone: The same CDR3 is also encoded by other DNA sequences in this sample. This chain joins TRBV11-2 and TRBJ2-2; maybe TRBD2 (5 bases). The CDR3 runs to 14 residues. Deletions cut 0 bases from V and 6 bases from J, with 8 bases between. CDR1 SGHAT and CDR2 FQNNGV come from the germline V gene. CDR3 in DNA: TGTGCCAGCAGCTTAGATTCGAGGGCCGGGGAGCTGTTTTTT. As protein: CASSLDSRAGELFF.

The chain has TRBV28 and TRBJ2-5, with 7 nucleotides matching TRBD1. The closer fit of TRBJ2-7 to the DNA end suggests the J call may be wrong. This CDR3 has 15 residues. CDR1 and CDR2 from the germline V gene are MDHEN and SYDVKM. The CDR3 reads CASSEYQTGNYEQYF. The CDR3 DNA reads as TGTGCCAGCAGTGAATACCAGACAGGGAACTACGAGCAGTACTTC.

Concerning this clone itself: This CDR3 is also generated by other DNA sequences in the sample. This chain uses TRBV7-9 with TRBJ1-1; D is unclear. V lost 5 bases to trimming and J lost 2 bases, with 6 bases between them. The germline gives CDR1 SEHNR, CDR2 FQNEAQ (reference sequence). The length of the CDR3 is 12 residues. CDR3 DNA sequence: TGTGCCAGCAGCCGAGGAAACACTGAAGCTTTCTTT. Its protein is CASSRGNTEAFF.

The rearrangement links TRBV25-1 to TRBJ1-6, with 9 bases lining up with TRBD1. V shed 2 bases and J 8 bases; nucleotides not matched to a gene: 4. This CDR3 has 15 residues. Germline V gives CDR1 MGHDK, CDR2 SYGVNS. The CDR3 DNA is TGTGCCAGCAGTGAAGGGAGGACAGGGGATTCACCCCTCCACTTT. It specifies CASSEGRTGDSPLHF. The complete variable domain, with remaining parts taken from reference TRBV25-1 and TRBJ1-6, reads EADIYQTPRYLVIGTGKKITLECSQTMGHDKMYWYQQDPGMELHLIHYSYGVNSTEKGDLSSESTVSRIRTEHFPLTLESARPSHTSQYLCASSEGRTGDSPLHFGNGTRLTVT.

The CDR3 region has the DNA TGTGCCAGTAGTATGGTCGCAGGCAGGACTGAAGCTTTCTTT. Its protein is CASSMVAGRTEAFF. V usage is TRBV19 and J usage is TRBJ1-1; no clear D. The V gene's germline CDR1 is LNHDA and CDR2 SQIVND (reference sequence). Between the trimmed V and J ends, which lost 3 bases and 5 bases, there was a span of 13 bases. CDR3 length: 14 residues. Full variable domain (remainder filled in from reference TRBV19 and TRBJ1-1): DGGITQSPKYLFRKEGQNVTLSCEQNLNHDAMYWYRQDPGQGLRLIYYSQIVNDFQKGDIAEGYSVSREKKESFPLTVTSAQKNPTAFYLCASSMVAGRTEAFFGQGTRLTVV.

This chain uses TRBV2 with TRBJ1-2, with 7 bases lining up with TRBD1. Trimming took 6 bases from V and 8 from J; bases not matched to a gene: 12. This CDR3 is built from 14 residues. CDR1 is SNHLY and CDR2 is FYNNEI in the germline V gene. CDR3 coding DNA: TGTGCCAGCAGGGTAGTACAGGGGTACCGCGGCTACACCTTC. Amino acid sequence: CASRVVQGYRGYTF.

The chain recombines TRBV6-4 with TRBJ2-3; D may be TRBD2 (6 bases). The CDR3 totals 13 residues. V was clipped by 6 bases and J by 1 base, with 8 bases between them. Per the germline V gene, CDR1 is MRHNA and CDR2 is SNTAGT. The CDR3 region has the DNA TGTGCCAGCAGCAGGGAGGGCACAGATACGCAGTATTTT. As protein: CASSREGTDTQYF.

The rearrangement uses TRBV27 and TRBJ1-4, with D tentatively TRBD1 (5 bases). The germline CDR1 and CDR2 sequences are MNHEY and SMNVEV (reference sequence). V dropped 3 bases and J dropped 12 bases, with 17 bases sitting between them. There are 14 residues in the CDR3. CDR3 bases: TGTGCCAGCAGTTTTGAGGGACCGGGAGGGGAACTGTTTTTT. This codes for CASSFEGPGGELFF.

V and J are TRBV9 and TRBJ1-1; D call uncertain. Germline V gene lookup returns CDR1 SGDLS and CDR2 YYNGEE. The CDR3 sequence is 13 residues long. Trimming shortened V by 0 bases and J by 4 bases, and 7 bases separated the two germline ends. The CDR3, as DNA: TGTGCCAGCAGCGTAGGGGCGGGCACTGAAGCTTTCTTT. Protein sequence: CASSVGAGTEAFF.

The chain has TRBV7-2 and TRBJ2-5; 12 nucleotides match TRBD2. The CDR3 loop spans 17 amino acids. J lost 4 bases, V lost 7 bases, and 13 bases had no gene match. Looked up from germline, CDR1 is SGHTA and CDR2 is FQGNSA. DNA for the CDR3: TGTGCCAGCATCCTCACCAGTCTAGCGGGGGGGCCAGAGACCCAGTACTTC. Translation gives CASILTSLAGGPETQYF.